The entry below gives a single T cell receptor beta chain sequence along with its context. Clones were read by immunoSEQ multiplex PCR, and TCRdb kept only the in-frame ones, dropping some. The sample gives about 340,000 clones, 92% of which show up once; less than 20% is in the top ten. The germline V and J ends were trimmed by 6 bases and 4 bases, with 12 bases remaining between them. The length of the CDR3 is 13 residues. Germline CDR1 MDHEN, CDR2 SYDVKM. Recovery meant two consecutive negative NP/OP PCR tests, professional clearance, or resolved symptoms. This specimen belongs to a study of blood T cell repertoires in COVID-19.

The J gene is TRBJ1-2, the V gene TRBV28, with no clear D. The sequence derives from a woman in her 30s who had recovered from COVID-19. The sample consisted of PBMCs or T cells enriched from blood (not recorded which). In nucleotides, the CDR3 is TGTGCCAGCAGAACAGACCGACCCTATGGCTACACCTTC. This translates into CASRTDRPYGYTF.